The TCR beta chain described here comes from a study of T cell changes during pregnancy in multiple sclerosis. The CDR3 length is 15 residues. V lost 8 bases, J lost 3 bases, and 11 bases stayed unmatched. CDR1 GTSNPN and CDR2 SVGIG come from the germline V gene (reference sequence). Libraries were prepared by immunoSEQ multiplex PCR; TCRdb keeps only in-frame clonotypes and omits some of them. The sample includes some 94,000 clones, approximately 92% of them seen just once. This receptor was taken from a female donor with multiple sclerosis, enrolled in a pregnancy study. The V call is TRBV30, the J call TRBJ2-2; 8 bases map to TRBD2. The sample was peripheral blood, taken in the first trimester of pregnancy. The CDR3 loop reads CARTSYGVDTGELFF. The CDR3 DNA reads as TGTGCCCGGACTAGCTACGGAGTGGACACCGGGGAGCTGTTTTTT.